Included here is one T cell receptor beta chain sequence, with context. Its antigen is unidentified. This specimen comes from a study of somatic mutations in cytotoxic T cells in rheumatoid arthritis. Study overall: Prior to any treatment and right after diagnosis, patient blood (under 31 ml EDTA) was drawn. Several of the V beta antibody-stained T-cell populations were flow-sorted at nearly 100% purity; V beta1+ cells were among them and were sequenced for TCRB.

Study conclusions and caveats: Statistically, CD8+ T-cell clonality was not significantly distinct between individuals with rheumatoid arthritis and age-matched healthy controls.

Isolation of CD4+ and CD8+ cells used positive magnetic bead selection, with purity checked by flow cytometry. The V and J ends lost 3 bases and 5 bases respectively, with 11 bases between them. CDR1 and CDR2 (germline): MDHEN, SYDVKM. This CDR3 has 13 residues. The assay was immunoSEQ multiplex PCR, and TCRdb's table has in-frame clones only and misses some. There are 10,000 to 11,000 clones in the sample; about 89% occur only once, and approximately 14% lies in the top ten. This receptor was identified in a young woman with rheumatoid arthritis. This chain links TRBV28 with TRBJ2-7; D remains unclear. Source material: CD8+ T cells sorted from blood. For the CDR3, the DNA is TGTGCCAGCAGTTTTGTCCAGATTCACGAGCAGTACTTC. Protein product: CASSFVQIHEQYF.